These 21 T cell receptor beta chains share one sample of origin, sequenced in a study of blood T cell repertoires in COVID-19. Clones were sequenced by immunoSEQ multiplex PCR, and TCRdb holds only the in-frame ones, with some missing. The sample lists 30,000 to 45,000 clones, approximately 86% occurring once. Sequenced: peripheral blood. The receptors were sampled from a woman in her 70s with active COVID-19.

This clone was detected only a few times. The V and J genes are TRBV10-2 and TRBJ2-5, with a possible D match to TRBD2 (5 bases). This CDR3 comprises 12 residues. Deletions cut 10 bases from V and 1 base from J, with 10 bases between. CDR1 and CDR2 (germline): WSHSY, SAAADI. CDR3 bases: TGCGCCACCTCCGGGGTCCAAGAGACCCAGTACTTC. Its protein is CATSGVQETQYF.

This sequence joins TRBV13 and TRBJ1-1; tentatively, D is TRBD1 (5 bases). The CDR3 has 16 amino acids. CDR1 is PRHDT and CDR2 is FYEKMQ in the germline V gene (reference sequence). Between the trimmed V and J ends, which lost 5 bases and 7 bases, there was a span of 23 bases. CDR3 coding DNA: TGTGCCAGCAGCCAGGGTGGCGGCTTTGGGTTTTTTGAAGCTTTCTTT. Protein: CASSQGGGFGFFEAFF.

This clone appeared once. DNA of the CDR3: TGTGCCAGCTCCCTGGGACAGGGCGCCGATGGCTACACCTTC. Its protein product is CASSLGQGADGYTF. This chain uses TRBV18 with TRBJ1-2; 9 bases agree with TRBD1. V trimming: 6 bases; J trimming: 6 bases; junction bases outside the gene matches: 8. This CDR3 is 14 amino acids long. Germline V gene lookup returns CDR1 KGHSH and CDR2 LQKENI.

This clone appeared a single time. This chain uses TRBV30 with TRBJ2-7, with 8 bases lining up with TRBD2. The V segment lost 1 base and the J segment 7 bases; nucleotides outside the gene matches: 15. The CDR3 has 16 amino acids. Per the germline V gene, CDR1 is GTSNPN and CDR2 is SVGIG (reference sequence). CDR3 in DNA: TGTGCCTGGAGTGCCGGGACTAGTTTTCCCCCAAGGGAGCAGTACTTC. Amino acid sequence: CAWSAGTSFPPREQYF.

The rearrangement joins TRBV10-3 to TRBJ2-3, with D maybe TRBD1 (5 bases). V dropped 4 bases and J dropped 1 base, with 6 bases sitting between them. The CDR3 consists of 13 residues. Germline CDR1 is ENHRY and CDR2 is SYGVKD. CDR3 coding DNA: TGTGCCATCAGTGTACAGGGCACAGATACGCAGTATTTT. This codes for CAISVQGTDTQYF.

The V call is TRBV28, the J call TRBJ1-1; D is perhaps TRBD1 (6 bases). CDR1 is MDHEN and CDR2 is SYDVKM in the germline V gene. Trimming removed 3 bases at V and 4 bases at J, with 15 bases between. The CDR3 consists of 15 residues. The CDR3 is CASSFGDRSATEAFF. For the CDR3, the DNA is TGTGCCAGCAGTTTTGGCGACAGGTCGGCCACTGAAGCTTTCTTT. The full variable domain, with the rest looked up from reference TRBV28 and TRBJ1-1, is DVKVTQSSRYLVKRTGEKVFLECVQDMDHENMFWYRQDPGLGLRLIYFSYDVKMKEKGDIPEGYSVSREKKERFSLILESASTNQTSMYLCASSFGDRSATEAFFGQGTRLTVV.

This clone was detected once. The V call is TRBV3-1 (or the pseudogene TRBV3-2), the J call TRBJ2-1; 10 positions match TRBD2. CDR1 and CDR2 from the germline V gene are LGHDT and YNNKEL (reference sequence). Unmatched junction bases numbered 9, after V lost 3 bases and J lost 4 bases. CDR3 length equals 17 residues. Here the CDR3 reads CASSHGASGGRYNEQFF. The DNA for the CDR3 is TGTGCCAGCAGCCACGGGGCTAGCGGGGGCCGGTACAATGAGCAGTTCTTC.

The rearrangement uses TRBV7-9 and TRBJ2-3; D is unresolved. Germline V CDR1 and CDR2: SEHNR, FQNEAQ (reference sequence). This CDR3 spans 13 amino acids. V was trimmed by 2 bases and J by 8 bases, leaving 11 bases between them. Here the CDR3 DNA reads TGTGCCAGCAGCTTATCCATGACGGGTACGCAGTATTTT. It encodes CASSLSMTGTQYF. Looking up the rest from reference TRBV7-9 and TRBJ2-3 gives the full variable domain: DTGVSQNPRHKITKRGQNVTFRCDPISEHNRLYWYRQTLGQGPEFLTYFQNEAQLEKSRLLSDRFSAERPKGSFSTLEIQRTEQGDSAMYLCASSLSMTGTQYFGPGTRLTVL.

The chain joins TRBV14 to TRBJ1-1, with TRBD1 matching 7 bases. The CDR3 covers 15 residues. With V trimmed by 2 bases and J by 3 bases, 6 bases remained unmatched. The V gene's germline CDR1 is SGHDN and CDR2 FVKESK. DNA of the CDR3: TGTGCCAGCAGCCAACTACAGGGGCGGTACACTGAAGCTTTCTTT. Translation gives CASSQLQGRYTEAFF.

The CDR3 loop is CAWSRQSQETQYF. DNA of the CDR3: TGTGCCTGGAGCAGACAGTCTCAAGAGACCCAGTACTTC. The J gene is TRBJ2-5, the V gene TRBV30, with D perhaps TRBD1 (5 bases). The CDR3 spans 13 residues. In germline, CDR1 is GTSNPN, CDR2 SVGIG (reference sequence). V dropped 3 bases and J dropped 2 bases, with 10 bases sitting between them.

The CDR3 DNA reads TGTGCCAGCAGTGCAGGGACAGGGGTCTACGAGCAGTACTTC. Translation: CASSAGTGVYEQYF. The rearrangement uses TRBV2 and TRBJ2-7; 10 nucleotides align to TRBD1. The CDR3 sequence is 14 residues long. J lost 3 bases, V lost 4 bases, and 3 bases had no gene match. Germline V gene sequence: CDR1 SNHLY, CDR2 FYNNEI.

This chain uses TRBV12-3 or TRBV12-4 with TRBJ1-5; perhaps TRBD1 as D (6 bases). The length of the CDR3 is 13 residues. Trimming stripped 7 bases from V and 9 bases from J, with 16 bases between. The CDR3 nucleotides are TGTGCCAGCACCGAACAGGGCGCGGGGCCCCAGCATTTT. This encodes CASTEQGAGPQHF.

The CDR3 reads CASSSVRVAGNTGELFF. The CDR3 nucleotides read TGTGCCAGCAGCTCAGTCCGGGTAGCGGGGAACACCGGGGAGCTGTTTTTT. The V and J genes are TRBV7-8 and TRBJ2-2; TRBD2 agrees at 7 bases. Trimming removed 4 bases from V and 1 base from J; junction bases left unmatched: 9. Per the germline V gene, CDR1 is SGHVS and CDR2 is FQNEAQ. There are 17 residues in the CDR3.

The CDR3: CASSWGENTGELFF. The CDR3 DNA is TGTGCCAGCAGTTGGGGGGAGAACACCGGGGAGCTGTTTTTT. This chain joins TRBV6-6 and TRBJ2-2, with TRBD2 as a possible D gene (6 bases). This CDR3 spans 14 amino acids. V lost 4 bases and J 1 base, leaving 7 bases between the germline ends. Looked up from germline, CDR1 is MNHNY and CDR2 is SVGAGI (reference sequence).

The V call is TRBV3-1 (or the pseudogene TRBV3-2), the J call TRBJ2-5; D perhaps matches TRBD1 (6 bases). This CDR3 comprises 13 residues. Per the germline V gene, CDR1 is LGHDT and CDR2 is YNNKEL (reference sequence). V was cut by 3 bases and J by 4 bases, with 9 bases left in between. The DNA for the CDR3 is TGTGCCAGCAGCCAGGGGGCGCGAGAGACCCAGTACTTC. Residues: CASSQGARETQYF.

This clone was counted a few times. The chain couples TRBV12-3 or TRBV12-4 to TRBJ2-7, with D perhaps matching TRBD1 (6 bases). Trimming shortened V by 6 bases and J by 6 bases, and 12 bases separated the two germline ends. The CDR3 totals 12 residues. CDR3 loop: CASSLQGREQYF. The CDR3 DNA reads TGTGCCAGCAGCCTACAGGGACGCGAGCAGTACTTC.

This chain joins TRBV7-9 and TRBJ2-2; D unclear. The CDR3 runs 14 residues. Germline CDR1 SEHNR, CDR2 FQNEAQ (reference sequence). V was shortened by 5 bases and J by 4 bases, with 11 bases between the two germline ends. In DNA form, the CDR3 reads TGTGCCAGCAGCCCAGGCACCCTCACCGGGGAGCTGTTTTTT. Its protein product is CASSPGTLTGELFF.

The rearrangement uses TRBV11-3 and TRBJ2-1, with D possibly being TRBD2 (7 bases). The CDR3 totals 15 residues. The V end was cut by 2 bases, the J end by 4 bases, with 12 bases between. Germline assignment: CDR1 SGHNT and CDR2 YENEEA. The CDR3 sequence is CASSLLRGGYNEQFF. Written as DNA, the CDR3 is TGTGCCAGCAGCTTATTGAGGGGGGGGTACAATGAGCAGTTCTTC. Looking up the rest from reference TRBV11-3 and TRBJ2-1 gives the full variable domain: EAGVVQSPRYKIIEKKQPVAFWCNPISGHNTLYWYLQNLGQGPELLIRYENEEAVDDSQLPKDRFSAERLKGVDSTLKIQPAELGDSAVYLCASSLLRGGYNEQFFGPGTRLTVL.

The chain has TRBV5-4 and TRBJ2-3, with a tentative D call TRBD2 (7 bases). Germline-derived CDR1 and CDR2 are SGHNT and YYREEE (reference sequence). V was cut by 0 bases and J by 3 bases, with 8 bases left in between. The CDR3 has 14 residues. The CDR3 nucleotides read TGTGCCAGCAGCTTGGAGGGGGGGACAGATACGCAGTATTTT. Its protein product is CASSLEGGTDTQYF.

The chain uses TRBV3-1 (or the pseudogene TRBV3-2) and TRBJ2-5; maybe TRBD1 (5 bases). This CDR3 region has 13 residues. Germline assignment: CDR1 LGHDT and CDR2 YNNKEL (reference sequence). V lost 1 base and J 4 bases, leaving 7 bases between the germline ends. The CDR3 DNA reads as TGTGCCAGCAGCCAAGCCAGGGTAGAGACCCAGTACTTC. This sequence encodes CASSQARVETQYF.

The chain has TRBV9 and TRBJ2-2; D not resolved. Germline V CDR1 and CDR2: SGDLS, YYNGEE. CDR3 length equals 19 residues. Trimming took off 4 bases at V and 0 bases at J, with 22 bases between the two ends. Here the CDR3 reads CASSPNEAESWANTGELFF. The CDR3 nucleotides are TGTGCCAGCAGCCCAAACGAGGCGGAATCATGGGCGAACACCGGGGAGCTGTTTTTT.